This T cell receptor beta chain stems from a study of T cell responses to AZD1222 COVID-19 vaccine. In the study overall: Analyses pooled second doses at about 4 or about 12 weeks.

Study-level results: A rise in Spike-specific TCR breadth and depth followed two AZD1222 doses. Females outnumbered males among donors, who were mostly white British; clonal diversity was possibly underestimated. Within unmutated variant regions lay the reported targets of nearly half of spike-specific TCRs.

There are 16 residues in the CDR3. V was clipped by 5 bases and J by 1 base; unmatched bases: 6. The germline V gene has CDR1 KGHDR and CDR2 SFDVKD. With respect to this clone: Its antigen remains unknown.

Produced via immunoSEQ multiplex PCR; TCRdb's table is partial and in-frame only. In the table there are under 140,000 clones, around 90% of which are singletons. The input for sequencing was peripheral blood, taken on day 0 of AZD1222 vaccination. The chain couples TRBV24-1 to TRBJ2-2, with 7 bases aligning to TRBD2. This clonotype originated in an adult in good health. The CDR3 sequence is CATSGAGTMNTGELFF. CDR3 coding DNA: TGTGCCACCAGTGGGGCCGGGACTATGAACACCGGGGAGCTGTTTTTT.